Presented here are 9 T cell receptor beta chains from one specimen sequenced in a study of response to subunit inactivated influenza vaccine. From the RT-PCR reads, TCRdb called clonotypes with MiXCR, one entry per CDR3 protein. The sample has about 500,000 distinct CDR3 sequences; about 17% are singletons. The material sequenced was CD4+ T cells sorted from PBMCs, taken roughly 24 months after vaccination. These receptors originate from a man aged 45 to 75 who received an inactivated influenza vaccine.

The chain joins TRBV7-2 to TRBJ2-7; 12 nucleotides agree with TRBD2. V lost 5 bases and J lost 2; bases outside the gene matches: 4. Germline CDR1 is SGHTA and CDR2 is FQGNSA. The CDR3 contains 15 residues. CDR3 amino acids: CASSRTSGNPYEQYF. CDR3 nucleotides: TGTGCCAGCAGCCGGACTAGCGGGAATCCCTACGAGCAGTACTTC.

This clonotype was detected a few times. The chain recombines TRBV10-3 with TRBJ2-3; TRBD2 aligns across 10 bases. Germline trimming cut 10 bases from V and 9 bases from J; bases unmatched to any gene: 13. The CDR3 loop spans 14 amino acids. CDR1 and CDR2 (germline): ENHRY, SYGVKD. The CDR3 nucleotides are TGTGCCACGGAACTAGCGGGATCTTCCGGAACGCAGTATTTT. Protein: CATELAGSSGTQYF.

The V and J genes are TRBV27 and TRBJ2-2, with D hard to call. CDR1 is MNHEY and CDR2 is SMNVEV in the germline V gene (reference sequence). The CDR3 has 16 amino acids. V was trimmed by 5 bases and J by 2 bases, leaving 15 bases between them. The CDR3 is CASSASGLVNTGELFF. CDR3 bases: TGTGCCAGCAGTGCCAGTGGGCTAGTTAACACCGGGGAGCTGTTTTTT.

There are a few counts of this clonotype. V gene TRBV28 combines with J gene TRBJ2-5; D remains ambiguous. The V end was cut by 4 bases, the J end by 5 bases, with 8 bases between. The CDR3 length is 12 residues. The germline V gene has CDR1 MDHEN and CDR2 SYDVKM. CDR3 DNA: TGTGCCAGCAGTTCCGTTGTTGAGACCCAGTACTTC. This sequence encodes CASSSVVETQYF.

The CDR3 protein is CASRGGQPEETQYF. CDR3 sequence (DNA): TGTGCCAGCAGAGGGGGACAGCCTGAAGAGACCCAGTACTTC. This rearrangement joins TRBV28 to TRBJ2-5; 7 bases match TRBD1. V was clipped by 6 bases and J by 3 bases; unmatched bases: 7. CDR3 length: 14 amino acids. Germline V gene lookup returns CDR1 MDHEN and CDR2 SYDVKM.

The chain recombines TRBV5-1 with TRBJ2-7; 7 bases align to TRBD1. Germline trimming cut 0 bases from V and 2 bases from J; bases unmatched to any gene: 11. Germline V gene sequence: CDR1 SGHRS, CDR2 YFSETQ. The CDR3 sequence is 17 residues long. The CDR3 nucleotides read TGCGCCAGCAGCTTGGAAGACAGGGACGATTTGGCCTACGAGCAGTACTTC. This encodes CASSLEDRDDLAYEQYF.

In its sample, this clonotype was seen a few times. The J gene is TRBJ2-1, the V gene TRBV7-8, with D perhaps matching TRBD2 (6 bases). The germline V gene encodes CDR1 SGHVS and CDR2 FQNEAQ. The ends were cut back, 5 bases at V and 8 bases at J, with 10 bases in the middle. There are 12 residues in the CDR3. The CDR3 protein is CASSRGIDEQFF. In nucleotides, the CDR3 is TGTGCCAGCAGCCGGGGGATAGATGAGCAGTTCTTC.

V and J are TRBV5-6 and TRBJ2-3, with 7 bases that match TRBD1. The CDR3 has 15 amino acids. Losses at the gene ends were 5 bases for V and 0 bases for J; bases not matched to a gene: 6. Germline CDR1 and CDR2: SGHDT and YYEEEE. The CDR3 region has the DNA TGTGCCAGCAGTCCGACAGGGATCAGCACAGATACGCAGTATTTT. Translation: CASSPTGISTDTQYF.

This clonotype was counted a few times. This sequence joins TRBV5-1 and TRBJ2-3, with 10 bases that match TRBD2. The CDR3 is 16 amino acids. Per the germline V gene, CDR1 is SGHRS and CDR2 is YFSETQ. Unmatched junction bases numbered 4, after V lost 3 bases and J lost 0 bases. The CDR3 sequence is CASSSSGGTSTDTQYF. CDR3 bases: TGCGCCAGCAGCTCTAGCGGGGGCACTAGCACAGATACGCAGTATTTT. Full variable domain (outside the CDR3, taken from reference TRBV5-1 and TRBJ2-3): KAGVTQTPRYLIKTRGQQVTLSCSPISGHRSVSWYQQTPGQGLQFLFEYFSETQRNKGNFPGRFSGRQFSNSRSEMNVSTLELGDSALYLCASSSSGGTSTDTQYFGPGTRLTVL.